This T cell receptor (beta chain) was recovered during a study of OX40 agonist ivuxolimab in advanced cancers. Study in general: Patients were dosed intravenously with ivuxolimab at 0.01 to 10 mg/kg every 2 weeks. Dose-escalation patients suffered from hepatocellular carcinoma, melanoma, renal cell or head and neck cancer.

Method: immunoSEQ multiplex PCR; TCRdb's copy keeps in-frame clones and lacks some. The data show about 67,000 clones, 70% to 90% seen once. CDR3 length: 15 amino acids. Germline CDR1 and CDR2: SGHTA and FQGNSA. With 1 base clipped from V and 6 bases from J, the junction kept 8 bases outside the gene matches. The J gene is TRBJ2-7, the V gene TRBV7-2, with TRBD2 matching 8 bases. The sequence was collected from an adult with an advanced solid tumor such as melanoma, head and neck, liver or kidney cancer. The input for sequencing was CD4+ or CD8+ T cells sorted from blood, taken in a trial of the OX40 agonist ivuxolimab. The CDR3 loop is CASSLGPAGVGEQYF. CDR3 DNA: TGTGCCAGCAGCTTAGGTCCAGCGGGAGTTGGCGAGCAGTACTTC.